This T cell receptor beta chain is drawn from a study of OX40 agonist ivuxolimab in advanced cancers. Here immunoSEQ multiplex PCR was the method, and the copy in TCRdb shows in-frame clones only, minus some. Here the sample spans 50,000 to 65,000 clones, almost 95% being singletons. Blood sampling was done at baseline, cycle 4 day 1, and cycle 7 day 1. Germline V lookup: CDR1 SGHDT, CDR2 YYEEEE. V was clipped by 3 bases and J by 9 bases, with 18 bases between them. The CDR3 has 14 amino acids. Sequenced here: CD4+ or CD8+ T cells sorted from blood, sampled in a trial of the OX40 agonist ivuxolimab. The receptor was isolated from an adult with an advanced solid tumor such as melanoma, head and neck, liver or kidney cancer. The chain couples TRBV5-6 to TRBJ1-1; perhaps TRBD1 as D (6 bases). The CDR3 DNA reads TGTGCCAGCAGCTCTAAGGGCAGGGGCGAAAAAGCTTTCTTT. It codes for CASSSKGRGEKAFF. Full variable domain (outside the CDR3, taken from reference TRBV5-6 and TRBJ1-1): DAGVTQSPTHLIKTRGQQVTLRCSPKSGHDTVSWYQQALGQGPQFIFQYYEEEERQRGNFPDRFSGHQFPNYSSELNVNALLLGDSALYLCASSSKGRGEKAFFGQGTRLTVV.